Below are 24 T cell receptor beta chains sequenced from a single sample in a study of T and B cells in COVID-19 patients. TRB rearrangements were amplified by multiplex PCR with BIOMED2 TRB-A/B primers. From the multiplex PCR reads, TCRdb called clonotypes with MiXCR, one entry per CDR3 protein. The data show thousands of distinct CDR3 sequences, approximately 33% seen once. Blood genomic DNA input for TRB amplification was about 250-500 ng. Source material: blood. Receptor source: a human donor who had recovered from COVID-19.

This clonotype has just a few counts. The rearrangement joins TRBV6-5 to TRBJ2-5, with a tentative D call TRBD2 (6 bases). This CDR3 spans 14 amino acids. Germline V gene sequence: CDR1 MNHEY, CDR2 SVGAGI. V was pared by 4 bases and J by 1 base, with 10 bases between. Written as DNA, the CDR3 is TGTGCCAGCAGTTCCCGGGGGACCCAAGAGACCCAGTACTTC. Amino acid sequence: CASSSRGTQETQYF.

This CDR3 reads CASSLLAGGPYDEQFF. The CDR3 DNA reads as TGTGCCAGCAGCCTACTAGCGGGAGGGCCTTACGATGAGCAGTTCTTC. The chain joins TRBV5-4 to TRBJ2-1; TRBD2 aligns across 13 bases. J was trimmed by 8 bases and V by 4 bases; bases with no gene match: 9. The CDR3 contains 16 residues. Looked up from germline, CDR1 is SGHNT and CDR2 is YYREEE (reference sequence).

The chain carries TRBV6-6 and TRBJ1-5; D not resolved. This CDR3 contains 13 residues. Trimming left V 0 bases short and J 5 bases short, with 5 bases between. The V gene's germline CDR1 is MNHNY and CDR2 SVGAGI (reference sequence). The DNA of the CDR3 is TGTGCCAGCAGTTACTCGAAAGATCAGCCCCAGCATTTT. It encodes CASSYSKDQPQHF.

The chain has TRBV30 and TRBJ2-5; 13 nucleotides agree with TRBD2. Germline CDR1 is GTSNPN and CDR2 is SVGIG (reference sequence). V lost 4 bases to trimming and J lost 7 bases; unmatched junction nucleotides: 6. CDR3 length equals 14 residues. The CDR3 loop reads CAWKLAGGPGTQYF. CDR3 DNA sequence: TGTGCCTGGAAACTAGCGGGAGGGCCTGGGACCCAGTACTTC.

The chain is built from TRBV27 and TRBJ1-2, with D possibly TRBD1 on 5 matching bases. The CDR3 totals 15 residues. The germline CDR1 and CDR2 sequences are MNHEY and SMNVEV (reference sequence). V was trimmed by 0 bases and J by 3 bases, leaving 11 bases between them. The DNA for the CDR3 is TGTGCCAGCAGTTTATCCGCAGGGATTCACTATGGCTACACCTTC. It is translated as CASSLSAGIHYGYTF.

In this sample, this clonotype is medium-sized. The chain carries TRBV19 and TRBJ2-1, with TRBD1 matching over 8 bases. CDR3 length: 18 residues. Germline-derived CDR1 and CDR2 are LNHDA and SQIVND (reference sequence). V lost 4 bases to trimming and J lost 4 bases; unmatched junction nucleotides: 15. In DNA form, the CDR3 reads TGTGCCAGTAGTACCTACACAAAGACAGGGGCAAAATACAATGAGCAGTTCTTC. Its protein is CASSTYTKTGAKYNEQFF.

The chain carries TRBV6-1 and TRBJ2-7, with unresolved D. Germline loops: CDR1 MNHNS, CDR2 SASEGT. This CDR3 spans 13 amino acids. Deletions cut 5 bases from V and 4 bases from J, with 12 bases between. CDR3 protein: CASSNRHPYEQYF. DNA for the CDR3: TGTGCCAGCAGTAATCGGCATCCTTACGAGCAGTACTTC.

This clonotype was observed a few times. This sequence joins TRBV5-5 and TRBJ1-2, with D possibly matching TRBD1 (6 bases). The CDR3 runs to 13 residues. CDR1 and CDR2 from the germline V gene are SGHKS and YYEKEE (reference sequence). V was clipped by 4 bases and J by 8 bases, with 15 bases between them. The CDR3 sequence: CASSPQGRDGYTF. CDR3 DNA: TGTGCCAGCAGCCCACAGGGTAGGGACGGCTACACCTTC.

The chain carries TRBV30 and TRBJ1-2; the D gene is possibly TRBD1 (6 bases). Trimming pared 0 bases from V and 4 bases from J, leaving 15 bases between. CDR1 GTSNPN and CDR2 SVGIG come from the germline V gene (reference sequence). CDR3 length: 15 residues. This CDR3 reads CAWSVKGETRYGYTF. The CDR3 DNA follows: TGTGCCTGGAGTGTAAAGGGGGAAACCCGCTATGGCTACACCTTC.

By share, this clonotype ranks as medium-sized (0.01 to 0.1%). The CDR3 DNA reads as TGTGCCAGTAGCCCCGGGACAGGGGGACCCACAGATACGCAGTATTTT. This codes for CASSPGTGGPTDTQYF. The V call is TRBV19, the J call TRBJ2-3; 11 nucleotides align to TRBD1. The germline V gene encodes CDR1 LNHDA and CDR2 SQIVND (reference sequence). The CDR3 length is 16 residues. Losses at the gene ends were 6 bases for V and 2 bases for J; bases not matched to a gene: 7.

This clonotype ranks as medium-sized. The V call is TRBV15, the J call TRBJ2-7; possible D gene TRBD2, 5 bases. The germline gives CDR1 LNHNV, CDR2 YYDKDF (reference sequence). CDR3 length: 14 residues. V was pared by 5 bases and J by 6 bases, with 17 bases between. Here the CDR3 DNA reads TGTGCCACCAGCGGTCCTGTCGGGGTCACCGAGCAGTACTTC. Amino acids: CATSGPVGVTEQYF.

The CDR3 reads CASSLDSSRDEQFF. Here the CDR3 DNA reads TGTGCCAGCAGCTTAGACTCCAGCAGGGATGAGCAGTTCTTC. V usage is TRBV7-2 and J usage is TRBJ2-1, with D maybe TRBD1 (5 bases). Germline V gene data show CDR1 as SGHTA and CDR2 as FQGNSA. V shed 1 base and J shed 8 bases, with 12 bases lying between them. This CDR3 has 14 residues.

The rearrangement uses TRBV7-3 and TRBJ2-1, with TRBD2 matching over 10 bases. The CDR3 contains 15 residues. With 3 bases clipped from V and 7 bases from J, the junction kept 6 bases outside the gene matches. Germline CDR1 SGHTA, CDR2 FQGTGA. This chain's CDR3 is CASSFGLAASNEQFF. Here the CDR3 DNA reads TGTGCCAGCAGCTTTGGACTAGCGGCGTCAAATGAGCAGTTCTTC.

The chain employs TRBV5-4 and TRBJ1-2, with D uncertain. CDR3 length: 13 residues. Germline V lookup: CDR1 SGHNT, CDR2 YYREEE (reference sequence). Trimming removed 0 bases from V and 4 bases from J, with 7 bases in between. This CDR3 is CASSLDGSYGYTF. The CDR3 nucleotides read TGTGCCAGCAGCTTGGATGGCAGCTATGGCTACACCTTC.

This clonotype ranks as medium-sized (0.01 to 0.1%). The CDR3 DNA sequence: TGCAGTGGAGGGGGAGGGTACACTGAAGCTTTCTTT. Translation gives CSGGGGYTEAFF. The genes are TRBV29-1 and TRBJ1-1; D might be TRBD1 (6 bases). CDR1 is SQVTM, CDR2 ANQGSEA, per germline. The CDR3 is 12 amino acids.

This clonotype was found a few times. The V and J genes are TRBV6-5 and TRBJ2-7; tentatively, D is TRBD2 (5 bases). CDR3 length equals 15 residues. V was cut by 4 bases and J by 0 bases, with 13 bases left in between. Germline lookup yields CDR1 MNHEY and CDR2 SVGAGI. The CDR3 here is CASSSPEAGSYEQYF. The CDR3 nucleotides are TGTGCCAGCAGTTCCCCGGAGGCGGGCTCCTACGAGCAGTACTTC.

The chain has TRBV6-5 and TRBJ1-3; D possibly corresponds to TRBD1 (5 bases). The V and J ends lost 5 bases and 0 bases respectively, with 20 bases between them. This CDR3 has 18 residues. The germline V gene has CDR1 MNHEY and CDR2 SVGAGI. CDR3 coding DNA: TGTGCCAGCAGTCCGCGCAGGGATAAAATAGTCTCTGGAAACACCATATATTTT. This sequence encodes CASSPRRDKIVSGNTIYF.

This chain uses TRBV6-1 with TRBJ2-7, with 8 bases aligning to TRBD2. Germline V CDR1 and CDR2: MNHNS, SASEGT. The V segment lost 5 bases and the J segment 4 bases; nucleotides outside the gene matches: 10. The CDR3 has 15 residues. The CDR3: CASSLRGGAVYEQYF. The CDR3 DNA is TGTGCCAGCAGTCTCCGGGGGGGTGCGGTTTACGAGCAGTACTTC.

V usage is TRBV14 and J usage is TRBJ1-3; no definite D call. V was cut by 1 base and J by 2 bases, with 6 bases left in between. Germline V gene data show CDR1 as SGHDN and CDR2 as FVKESK. The CDR3 runs to 14 residues. The CDR3, as DNA: TGTGCCAGCAGCCAAGGGTATACTGGAAACACCATATATTTT. This translates into CASSQGYTGNTIYF.

This chain links TRBV6-5 with TRBJ1-5, with a weak D call TRBD1 (6 bases). Germline loops: CDR1 MNHEY, CDR2 SVGAGI. V gave up 10 bases and J gave up 0 bases, with 16 bases separating them. The CDR3 loop spans 15 amino acids. The CDR3 coding sequence is TGTGCCACCCGAGGACAGTCAGATAGCAATCAGCCCCAGCATTTT. Its protein is CATRGQSDSNQPQHF.

The chain carries TRBV6-5 and TRBJ1-2; D unclear. The CDR3 has 14 amino acids. V was cut by 2 bases and J by 0 bases, with 7 bases left in between. Germline loops: CDR1 MNHEY, CDR2 SVGAGI. CDR3 DNA: TGTGCCAGCAGTTACCTGGCAGCTAACTATGGCTACACCTTC. It codes for CASSYLAANYGYTF.

The rearrangement uses TRBV12-3 or TRBV12-4 and TRBJ2-5, with TRBD2 matching over 7 bases. Unmatched junction bases numbered 6, after V lost 4 bases and J lost 4 bases. This CDR3 has 14 amino acids. DNA of the CDR3: TGTGCCAGCAGTTGGGGGGGAGTAGGAGAGACCCAGTACTTC. Translated: CASSWGGVGETQYF.

This clonotype was counted only a few times. V and J are TRBV6-5 and TRBJ1-1; D unresolved. Germline V gives CDR1 MNHEY, CDR2 SVGAGI. Trimming left V 4 bases short and J 1 base short, with 10 bases between. There are 14 residues in the CDR3. The CDR3 DNA reads as TGTGCCAGCAGTTCTGGGAGAAAGAACACTGAAGCTTTCTTT. The encoded protein is CASSSGRKNTEAFF.

This clonotype rates as medium-sized. The chain has TRBV6-5 and TRBJ2-1; D is possibly TRBD2 (6 bases). This CDR3 contains 17 residues. CDR1 MNHEY and CDR2 SVGAGI come from the germline V gene. Trimming cost V 4 bases and J 3 bases, with 19 bases left between them. The CDR3 reads CASSWRGFPRGYNEQFF. CDR3 DNA: TGTGCCAGCAGTTGGCGGGGCTTCCCAAGGGGCTACAATGAGCAGTTCTTC.